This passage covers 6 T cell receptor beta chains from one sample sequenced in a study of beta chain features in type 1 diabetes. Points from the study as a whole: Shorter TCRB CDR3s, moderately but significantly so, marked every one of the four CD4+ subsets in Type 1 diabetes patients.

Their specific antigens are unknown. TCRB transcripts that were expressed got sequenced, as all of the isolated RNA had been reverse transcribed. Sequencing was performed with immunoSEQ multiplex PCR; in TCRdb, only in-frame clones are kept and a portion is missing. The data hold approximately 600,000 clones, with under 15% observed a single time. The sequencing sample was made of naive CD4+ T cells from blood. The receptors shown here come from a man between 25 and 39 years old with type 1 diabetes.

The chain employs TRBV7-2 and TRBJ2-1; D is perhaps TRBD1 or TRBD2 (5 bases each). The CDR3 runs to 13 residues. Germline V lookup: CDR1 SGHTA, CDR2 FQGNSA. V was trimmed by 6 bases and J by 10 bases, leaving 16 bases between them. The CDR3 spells CASSPQGGGEQFF. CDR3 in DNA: TGTGCCAGCAGTCCGCAGGGCGGCGGGGAGCAGTTCTTC.

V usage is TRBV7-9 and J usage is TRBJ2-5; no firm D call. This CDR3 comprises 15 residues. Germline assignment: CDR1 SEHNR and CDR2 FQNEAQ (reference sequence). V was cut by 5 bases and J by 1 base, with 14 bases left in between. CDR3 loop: CASSANTGSQETQYF. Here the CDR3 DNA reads TGTGCCAGCAGCGCCAATACTGGCAGCCAAGAGACCCAGTACTTC.

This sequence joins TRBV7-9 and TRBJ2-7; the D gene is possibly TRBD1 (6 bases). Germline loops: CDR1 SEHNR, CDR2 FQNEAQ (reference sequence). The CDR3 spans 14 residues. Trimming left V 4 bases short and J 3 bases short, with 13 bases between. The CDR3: CASSSQKQGYEQYF. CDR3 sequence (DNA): TGTGCCAGCAGCTCGCAAAAACAGGGCTACGAGCAGTACTTC.

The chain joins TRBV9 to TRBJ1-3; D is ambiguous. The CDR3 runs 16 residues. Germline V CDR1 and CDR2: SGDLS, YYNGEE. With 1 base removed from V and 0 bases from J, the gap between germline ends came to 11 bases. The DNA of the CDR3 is TGTGCCAGCAGCGTAAAAGCAGGCCTCTCTGGAAACACCATATATTTT. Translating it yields CASSVKAGLSGNTIYF.

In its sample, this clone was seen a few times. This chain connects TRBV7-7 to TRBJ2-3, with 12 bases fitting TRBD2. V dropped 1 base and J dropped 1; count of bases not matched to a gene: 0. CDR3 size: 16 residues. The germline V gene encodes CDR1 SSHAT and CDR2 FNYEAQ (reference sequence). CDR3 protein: CASSLGTSGGTDTQYF. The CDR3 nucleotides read TGTGCCAGCAGCTTAGGGACTAGCGGGGGCACAGATACGCAGTATTTT.

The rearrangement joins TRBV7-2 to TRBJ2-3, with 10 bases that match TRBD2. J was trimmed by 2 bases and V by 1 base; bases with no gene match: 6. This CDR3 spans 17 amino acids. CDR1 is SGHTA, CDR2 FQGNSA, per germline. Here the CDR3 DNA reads TGTGCCAGCAGCTTAGGTCTAGCGGGGGCCTACACAGATACGCAGTATTTT. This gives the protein CASSLGLAGAYTDTQYF.